The entry below gives a single T cell receptor (beta chain) sequence along with its context. This sample is part of a study of control samples from healthy donors and cancer patients. Germline loops: CDR1 SGHNT, CDR2 YYREEE (reference sequence). The CDR3 extends over 16 amino acids. The V gene end was trimmed by 1 base and the J gene end by 9 bases; junction bases not matched to a gene: 6. This table comes from immunoSEQ multiplex PCR, and its TCRdb copy is limited to in-frame clones, with some not included. The table records around 250,000 clones, approximately 80% of them present only once. Source material: PBMCs. This TCR came from a woman in her fifties or sixties with lung cancer. This rearrangement joins TRBV5-4 to TRBJ2-1; 14 nucleotides line up with TRBD2. The CDR3 sequence is CASSLPPGTSGGEQFF. CDR3 nucleotides: TGTGCCAGCAGCTTGCCCCCAGGGACTAGCGGGGGTGAGCAGTTCTTC. The whole variable domain, filled in from reference TRBV5-4 and TRBJ2-1, reads ETGVTQSPTHLIKTRGQQVTLRCSSQSGHNTVSWYQQALGQGPQFIFQYYREEENGRGNFPPRFSGLQFPNYSSELNVNALELDDSALYLCASSLPPGTSGGEQFFGPGTRLTVL.